One sample yielded the 17 T cell receptor beta chains listed below, sequenced in a study of Ad26.COV2.S vaccination and SARS-CoV-2 variants. The repertoire was sequenced with immunoSEQ multiplex PCR; TCRdb's copy has only in-frame clones and lacks some. The table shows about 320,000 clones, with 70% to 90% occurring only once. The treatment was: around 19 received Ad26.COV2.S at low or high dose, single or two shots; roughly five received placebo; per-sample allocation not given. Material that was analyzed had been drawn on day 63 after the first vaccine or placebo injection. Source: peripheral blood, taken in a trial of Ad26.COV2.S vaccine versus placebo. These receptors were taken from a person between 18 and 65 years old who received the Ad26.COV2.S COVID-19 vaccine or a placebo.

The chain couples TRBV25-1 to TRBJ1-2, with a tentative D call TRBD1 (5 bases). The CDR3 runs to 15 residues. Trimming shortened V by 5 bases and J by 4 bases, and 17 bases separated the two germline ends. The germline V gene encodes CDR1 MGHDK and CDR2 SYGVNS. CDR3 nucleotides: TGTGCCAGCAGTACCCGACAGCCTGGGGGCTATGGCTACACCTTC. It is translated as CASSTRQPGGYGYTF.

This clone was seen just once. The gene calls are TRBV19 and TRBJ2-3; D is uncertain. Germline V gene lookup returns CDR1 LNHDA and CDR2 SQIVND (reference sequence). V lost 5 bases and J 3 bases, leaving 15 bases between the germline ends. The CDR3 consists of 15 residues. This chain's CDR3 is CASSAPSELTDTQYF. In DNA, the CDR3 is TGTGCCAGTAGTGCTCCATCAGAACTGACAGATACGCAGTATTTT.

This sequence joins TRBV2 and TRBJ1-4; D unclear. CDR3 length: 17 amino acids. The germline V and J ends were trimmed by 0 bases and 2 bases, with 13 bases remaining between them. CDR1 and CDR2 from the germline V gene are SNHLY and FYNNEI. CDR3 loop: CASSEALVVATNEKLFF. For the CDR3, the DNA is TGTGCCAGCAGTGAAGCGCTGGTTGTGGCGACTAATGAAAAACTGTTTTTT. The full variable domain, completed using reference TRBV2 and TRBJ1-4, is EPEVTQTPSHQVTQMGQEVILRCVPISNHLYFYWYRQILGQKVEFLVSFYNNEISEKSEIFDDQFSVERPDGSNFTLKIRSTKLEDSAMYFCASSEALVVATNEKLFFGSGTQLSVL.

The chain uses TRBV6-2 or TRBV6-3 and TRBJ2-5; D possibly corresponds to TRBD2 (6 bases). The CDR3 covers 12 residues. Germline CDR1 is MNHEY and CDR2 is SVGEGT. V was cut by 2 bases and J by 5 bases, with 6 bases left in between. DNA of the CDR3: TGTGCCAGCAGTTACGGAGGGGAGACCCAGTACTTC. This codes for CASSYGGETQYF.

Regarding this clone: This sample also contains other DNA sequences that code for the same CDR3. J is TRBJ2-7 and V is TRBV9, with TRBD1 matching over 7 bases. The germline gives CDR1 SGDLS, CDR2 YYNGEE. The CDR3 sequence is 14 residues long. Trimming removed 3 bases from V and 1 base from J; junction bases left unmatched: 4. This chain's CDR3 is CASSGRDSSYEQYF. CDR3 sequence (DNA): TGTGCCAGCAGCGGAAGGGACAGTTCCTACGAGCAGTACTTC. The full variable domain, in which reference TRBV9 and TRBJ2-7 provide the parts outside the CDR3, is DSGVTQTPKHLITATGQRVTLRCSPRSGDLSVYWYQQSLDQGLQFLIQYYNGEERAKGNILERFSAQQFPDLHSELNLSSLELGDSALYFCASSGRDSSYEQYFGPGTRLTVT.

The V gene is TRBV2, the J gene TRBJ1-6; 7 nucleotides align to TRBD1. The CDR3 consists of 20 residues. The ends lost 4 bases at V and 0 bases at J; junction bases unmatched: 15. Germline CDR1 reads SNHLY; CDR2 reads FYNNEI. The CDR3 sequence: CASSVGGQWDASSYNSPLHF. The CDR3 nucleotides read TGTGCCAGCAGTGTGGGGGGACAGTGGGATGCTAGCTCCTATAATTCACCCCTCCACTTT.

On this clone: Different DNA sequences within this sample yield the same CDR3. The chain joins TRBV18 to TRBJ2-7; the match to TRBD1 covers 9 bases. The J segment lost 4 bases and the V segment lost 2 bases, leaving 0 bases of the junction unmatched. CDR3 size: 13 residues. Germline CDR1 KGHSH, CDR2 LQKENI. CDR3 sequence (DNA): TGTGCCAGCTCACCAGGGACAGGGTACGAGCAGTACTTC. Translated: CASSPGTGYEQYF.

V gene TRBV18 combines with J gene TRBJ2-7, with 12 bases that match TRBD1. The CDR3 contains 14 residues. Trimming took 4 bases from V and 7 from J; bases not matched to a gene: 5. The V gene's germline CDR1 is KGHSH and CDR2 LQKENI. The CDR3 DNA sequence: TGTGCCAGCTCACTGGGACAGGGGGCAGGGGAGCAGTACTTC. Protein: CASSLGQGAGEQYF.

V is TRBV2 and J is TRBJ2-4, with D perhaps assigned TRBD1 or TRBD2 (5 bases each). The length of the CDR3 is 14 residues. V lost 6 bases, J lost 4 bases, and 13 bases lay in between. CDR1 and CDR2 from the germline V gene are SNHLY and FYNNEI. CDR3: CASREETAKNIQYF. The DNA of the CDR3 is TGTGCCAGCAGGGAGGAGACAGCGAAAAACATTCAGTACTTC.

The chain combines TRBV24-1 with TRBJ2-1, with 13 bases matching TRBD2. J was trimmed by 9 bases and V by 3 bases; bases with no gene match: 10. Germline V gene data show CDR1 as KGHDR and CDR2 as SFDVKD. This CDR3 comprises 17 residues. The CDR3 sequence: CATSDATSGGAKGEQFF. As DNA, the CDR3 is TGTGCCACCAGTGATGCAACTAGCGGGGGGGCGAAGGGTGAGCAGTTCTTC.

V usage is TRBV30 and J usage is TRBJ2-2; the D call may be TRBD1 or TRBD2 (5 bases each). Germline assignment: CDR1 GTSNPN and CDR2 SVGIG (reference sequence). CDR3 size: 15 residues. Deletions cut 0 bases from V and 4 bases from J, with 12 bases between. CDR3 nucleotides: TGTGCCTGGAGTGTCGGGGCAGGCGGCACCGGGGAGCTGTTTTTT. This sequence encodes CAWSVGAGGTGELFF.

This sequence joins TRBV2 and TRBJ1-1; possibly TRBD1 for D (6 bases). The CDR3 length is 13 residues. The germline V gene has CDR1 SNHLY and CDR2 FYNNEI. Trimming shortened V by 6 bases and J by 1 base, and 9 bases separated the two germline ends. CDR3 DNA sequence: TGTGCCAGCAGCCAACAGGGGAACACTGAAGCTTTCTTT. Encoded protein: CASSQQGNTEAFF.

This chain connects TRBV5-1 to TRBJ1-3, with TRBD1 as a possible D gene (6 bases). V was trimmed by 3 bases and J by 3 bases, leaving 10 bases between them. Germline CDR1 SGHRS, CDR2 YFSETQ. The CDR3 totals 14 residues. CDR3 sequence: CASSSGEVGNTIYF. CDR3 in DNA: TGCGCCAGCAGCTCAGGGGAGGTTGGAAACACCATATATTTT.

This clone turned up a few times. The V call is TRBV7-9, the J call TRBJ1-1; D may be TRBD1 (5 bases). The CDR3 extends over 14 amino acids. Germline CDR1 is SEHNR and CDR2 is FQNEAQ (reference sequence). Trimming stripped 1 base from V and 0 bases from J, with 6 bases between. Here the CDR3 reads CASSLDRLNTEAFF. For the CDR3, the DNA is TGTGCCAGCAGCTTAGACAGGCTGAACACTGAAGCTTTCTTT.

The chain combines TRBV2 with TRBJ1-1, with D possibly being TRBD1 (5 bases). Trimming took off 5 bases at V and 2 bases at J, with 15 bases between the two ends. The CDR3 runs 15 residues. CDR1 SNHLY and CDR2 FYNNEI come from the germline V gene. CDR3: CASSLIRETNTEAFF. The CDR3 coding sequence is TGTGCCAGCAGTCTAATCAGGGAAACAAACACTGAAGCTTTCTTT. Filled out from reference TRBV2 and TRBJ1-1, the complete variable domain reads EPEVTQTPSHQVTQMGQEVILRCVPISNHLYFYWYRQILGQKVEFLVSFYNNEISEKSEIFDDQFSVERPDGSNFTLKIRSTKLEDSAMYFCASSLIRETNTEAFFGQGTRLTVV.

Comments on this clone: The junction differs from germline at one of its ends, possibly a read error. The chain couples TRBV11-2 to TRBJ1-3, with TRBD1 identical over 7 bases. CDR3 length equals 14 residues. CDR1 SGHAT and CDR2 FQNNGV come from the germline V gene. CDR3 bases: TGTGCCAGCAGCATAGAGGGGGCCGGAAACACCATATATTTT. It translates to CASSIEGAGNTIYF.

The rearrangement uses TRBV15 and TRBJ2-7; either TRBD1 or TRBD2 may supply D (5 bases each). Germline CDR1 reads LNHNV; CDR2 reads YYDKDF (reference sequence). The CDR3 is 15 residues long. V lost 0 bases and J 3 bases, leaving 12 bases between the germline ends. CDR3 sequence (DNA): TGTGCCACCAGCAGAGATCCGGGACCCTTCTACGAGCAGTACTTC. It is translated as CATSRDPGPFYEQYF.